The rows below give T cell receptor beta chains drawn from one sample of a study of OX40 agonist ivuxolimab in advanced cancers. TCRdb keeps only in-frame clones here, not all; method: immunoSEQ multiplex PCR. This table has approximately 82,000 clones, 70% to 90% appearing once. The sequenced sample was CD4+ or CD8+ T cells sorted from blood, obtained in a trial of the OX40 agonist ivuxolimab. These receptors came from an adult with an advanced solid tumor such as melanoma, head and neck, liver or kidney cancer. Each CDR3 is given with its conserved first and last residue. The D gene is left open where the match is weak. Some rows mark clone size as missing; the rest say once, few, many or name a class of expanded clone.

V gene	clone size	J gene	D gene	CDR3 DNA	CDR3 protein
TRBV6-1	.	TRBJ2-7	.	TGTGCCAGCAGTTCCGGGTTGCCCTACGAGCAGTACTTC	CASSSGLPYEQYF
TRBV11-2	.	TRBJ2-1	TRBD1	TGTGCCAGCAGCTCGGACAGGGCCTACAATGAGCAGTTCTTC	CASSSDRAYNEQFF
TRBV5-1	.	TRBJ2-5	TRBD1	TGCGCCAGCAGCTCCAAGCGGACAGGGTGGGAAGAGACCCAGTACTTC	CASSSKRTGWEETQYF
TRBV18	.	TRBJ1-1	.	TGTGCCAGCTCACCACCGACCATGGATGGCACTGAAGCTTTCTTT	CASSPPTMDGTEAFF
TRBV18	.	TRBJ1-3	.	TGTGCCAGCTCCCCCGGCTTCTCTGGAAACACCATATATTTT	CASSPGFSGNTIYF
TRBV5-6	.	TRBJ1-3	.	TGTGCCAGCAGCTTATCCGGGACAATATATTTT	CASSLSGTIYF
TRBV7-9	once	TRBJ2-7	TRBD1	TGTGCCAGCAGCTCATCTTCCGGGACAGGGACCGAGCAGTACTTC	CASSSSSGTGTEQYF
TRBV11-1	.	TRBJ2-3	TRBD1	TGTGCCAGCAGCGCCGGACAGGTATCGGATACGCAGTATTTT	CASSAGQVSDTQYF
TRBV19	.	TRBJ2-2	TRBD2	TGTGCCAGTAGTATCTCGACGGGGGGGCCCGGGGAGCTGTTTTTT	CASSISTGGPGELFF
TRBV11-2	few	TRBJ1-6	TRBD1	TGTGCCAGCAGCCCCAGGACCGGGACAGGTCAATCACCCCTCCACTTT	CASSPRTGTGQSPLHF
TRBV9	.	TRBJ2-1	.	TGTGCCAGCGACGGTGGGGGGTTTCCCTACAATGAGCAGTTCTTC	CASDGGGFPYNEQFF
TRBV7-2	.	TRBJ1-4	TRBD1	TGTGCCAGCAGCACCGACAGGGGGAATGAAAAACTGTTTTTT	CASSTDRGNEKLFF
TRBV5-1	.	TRBJ2-7	.	TGCGCCAGCAGGCGTACGATGGGGGGTTCCTACGAGCAGTACTTC	CASRRTMGGSYEQYF
TRBV19	.	TRBJ2-3	.	TGTGCCAGTAGTGACCGGGGCGACACAGATACGCAGTATTTT	CASSDRGDTDTQYF
TRBV7-2	.	TRBJ2-7	TRBD2	TGTGCCAGCAGCTTATCTCTAGCGGGGGGGCGGAAGCAGTACTTC	CASSLSLAGGRKQYF
TRBV2	.	TRBJ1-2	.	TGTGCCAGCAGTGAACTGGGGGGTGGCTACACCTTC	CASSELGGGYTF
TRBV6-1	.	TRBJ1-5	TRBD1	TGTGCCAGCAGCTACAGGGGTAGCAATCAGCCCCAGCATTTT	CASSYRGSNQPQHF
TRBV7-2	.	TRBJ1-5	.	TGTGCCAGCAGCTTCTACGCCAATCAGCCCCAGCATTTT	CASSFYANQPQHF
TRBV7-3	.	TRBJ2-7	TRBD1	TGTGCCAGCAGCCGTGGGACAGCCTACGAGCAGTACTTC	CASSRGTAYEQYF
TRBV5-1	.	TRBJ2-7	TRBD1	TGCGCCAGCAGCAGACAGGGGGGTGACTCACCCTACGAGCAGTACTTC	CASSRQGGDSPYEQYF
TRBV10-3	.	TRBJ2-5	.	TGTGCCACCCAAAACACGAACCAAGAGACCCAGTACTTC	CATQNTNQETQYF
TRBV19	once	TRBJ2-3	.	TGTGCCAGTAGTCGGTCAGTATCCTCTAGCACAGATACGCAGTATTTT	CASSRSVSSSTDTQYF
TRBV4-2	few	TRBJ2-7	TRBD2	TGTGCCAGCAGCCAAGATTGGAGGGGGACTAGCGGTAACTACGAGCAGTACTTC	CASSQDWRGTSGNYEQYF
TRBV28	.	TRBJ1-1	.	TGTGCCAGCAGTCCCCCCACGGGGAGGGCTGAAGCTTTCTTT	CASSPPTGRAEAFF
TRBV7-9	.	TRBJ2-1	.	TGTGCCAGCAGCCCAACTTTGAGCTCCTACAATGAGCAGTTCTTC	CASSPTLSSYNEQFF
TRBV11-2	.	TRBJ2-1	.	TGTGCCAGCTACGGGCGAGGGGACAATGAGCAGTTCTTC	CASYGRGDNEQFF
TRBV2	.	TRBJ2-3	TRBD2	TGTGCCAGCAGCGGGGGGTTACATCAAAGCACAGATACGCAGTATTTT	CASSGGLHQSTDTQYF
TRBV4-1	.	TRBJ2-7	.	TGCGCCACCAACTCAGGGTTCGAGCAGTACTTC	CATNSGFEQYF
TRBV9	.	TRBJ1-5	.	TGTGCCAGCAGCGTAGGTCCGGATGGGCCCCAGCATTTT	CASSVGPDGPQHF
TRBV7-3	.	TRBJ2-3	TRBD1	TGTGCCAGCAGCGTAACAGGGGTTGGAGATACGCAGTATTTT	CASSVTGVGDTQYF
TRBV5-1	.	TRBJ2-3	TRBD2	TGCGCCAGCAGCTTGGCCTTAGCGGGGACCACAGATACGCAGTATTTT	CASSLALAGTTDTQYF
TRBV7-6	.	TRBJ2-3	.	TGTGCCAGCAGCTTAGCGTTAGCGGATACGCAGTATTTT	CASSLALADTQYF
TRBV18	once	TRBJ2-7	TRBD1	TGTGCCAGCTCACCACCGGGACAGTCCTACGAGCAGTACTTC	CASSPPGQSYEQYF
TRBV11-2	.	TRBJ2-7	.	TGTGCCAGCAGCTTAGGGCCGTTCTACGAGCAGTACTTC	CASSLGPFYEQYF
TRBV18	.	TRBJ1-2	.	TGTGCCAGCTCACCACTACAGCCGCCGGACGGTATTAACTATGGCTACACCTTC	CASSPLQPPDGINYGYTF
TRBV5-6	few	TRBJ2-5	.	TGTGCCAGCAGCTTGGTACAAGAGACCCAGTACTTC	CASSLVQETQYF
TRBV4-1	.	TRBJ2-3	TRBD2	TGCGCCAGCAGCCAAGGGGTACTAGCGGGTGAGGATACGCAGTATTTT	CASSQGVLAGEDTQYF
TRBV27	.	TRBJ1-1	.	TGTGCCAGCACCCATCGGGGGAACACTGAAGCTTTCTTT	CASTHRGNTEAFF
TRBV15	.	TRBJ2-7	TRBD1	TGTGCCACCAGCCAGGGACAGGGGTACGAGCAGTACTTC	CATSQGQGYEQYF
TRBV4-1	.	TRBJ2-2	TRBD2	TGCGCCAGCGGGTGGGAGGGGAGACGACCGAACACCGGGGAGCTGTTTTTT	CASGWEGRRPNTGELFF
TRBV7-9	.	TRBJ1-1	.	TGTGCCAGCAGCCCCCTCTGGCAGGCCAACACTGAAGCTTTCTTT	CASSPLWQANTEAFF
TRBV30	.	TRBJ1-6	.	TGTGCCTGGGCGAGCGCAGGGAACCCCTATAATTCACCCCTCCACTTT	CAWASAGNPYNSPLHF
TRBV5-6	once	TRBJ2-2	TRBD1	TGTGCCAGCAGCTTGTTTCAGGGGGCGAACACCGGGGAGCTGTTTTTT	CASSLFQGANTGELFF
TRBV18	.	TRBJ1-2	TRBD1	TGTGCCAGCTCACGGGACAGGGGGCACGCTAACTATGGCTACACCTTC	CASSRDRGHANYGYTF
TRBV7-3	.	TRBJ2-1	.	TGTGCCAGCAGCCTCCAACTAGGAGGCGAGCAGTTCTTC	CASSLQLGGEQFF
TRBV5-4	.	TRBJ2-7	TRBD2	TGTGCCAGCAGTTCACTAGCGGGGGGCTCCTACGAGCAGTACTTC	CASSSLAGGSYEQYF
TRBV18	.	TRBJ2-3	.	TGTGCCAGCTCCCTACGGACAGGAGGGGCAGATACGCAGTATTTT	CASSLRTGGADTQYF
TRBV7-9	.	TRBJ1-6	.	TGTGCCAGCAGCTTAGGGTCCTATAATTCACCCCTCCACTTT	CASSLGSYNSPLHF
TRBV7-2	.	TRBJ2-7	TRBD1	TGTGCCAGCAGCTTAACAGGGGGCGCCCCCTACGAGCAGTACTTC	CASSLTGGAPYEQYF